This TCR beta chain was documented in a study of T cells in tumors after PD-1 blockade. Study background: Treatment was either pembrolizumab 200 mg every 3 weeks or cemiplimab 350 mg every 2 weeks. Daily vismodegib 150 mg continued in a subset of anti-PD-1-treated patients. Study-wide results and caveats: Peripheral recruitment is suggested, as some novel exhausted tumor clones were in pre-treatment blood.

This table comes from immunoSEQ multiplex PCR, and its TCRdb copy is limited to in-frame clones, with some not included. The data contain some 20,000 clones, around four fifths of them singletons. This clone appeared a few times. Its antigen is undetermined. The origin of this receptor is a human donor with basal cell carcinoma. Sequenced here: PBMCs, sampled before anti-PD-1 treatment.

CDR3 sequence (DNA): TGTGCCACCTGTGACGGGGGGGCGGGGGCGGGGAGCTCCTACAATGAGCAGTTCTTC. Translation gives CATCDGGAGAGSSYNEQFF. This sequence joins TRBV2 and TRBJ2-1; 8 bases are shared with TRBD2. V lost 10 bases to trimming and J lost 0 bases; unmatched junction nucleotides: 20. This CDR3 is 19 amino acids long. Per the germline V gene, CDR1 is SNHLY and CDR2 is FYNNEI.